The rows below give T cell receptor beta chains drawn from one sample of a study of cytomegalovirus exposure and HLA in healthy donors. The data were produced by immunoSEQ multiplex PCR, yet TCRdb's version contains in-frame clones alone and is incomplete. The sample includes approximately 100,000 clones, 60% to 80% of them seen just once. The specimen was PBMCs. The source is a female donor in good health and CMV-seronegative. The CDR3 runs from the conserved cysteine through the conserved F or W. D genes are given only for firm matches. The size field is filled for only some rows; it gives once, few, many or a size class.

D gene,clone size,V gene,J gene,CDR3 protein,CDR3 DNA
TRBD2,medium-sized,TRBV14,TRBJ2-1,CASSPTSGSSNEQFF,TGTGCCAGCAGCCCGACTAGCGGGAGTTCCAATGAGCAGTTCTTC
-,-,TRBV9,TRBJ2-7,CASSAEGGSGVDEQYF,TGTGCCAGCAGCGCTGAGGGGGGAAGCGGGGTGGACGAGCAGTACTTC
TRBD2,-,TRBV28,TRBJ2-7,CASIGTSGSYEQYF,TGTGCCAGCATAGGGACTAGCGGCTCCTACGAGCAGTACTTC
-,-,TRBV27,TRBJ1-2,CASSPLGHVTNYGYTF,TGTGCCAGCAGTCCGCTCGGACACGTTACAAACTATGGCTACACCTTC
-,-,TRBV19,TRBJ2-7,CASSIRGTYEQYF,TGTGCCAGTAGTATTAGGGGAACCTACGAGCAGTACTTC
-,-,TRBV27,TRBJ1-4,CASSPAGKNEKLFF,TGTGCCAGCAGTCCGGCGGGAAAAAATGAAAAACTGTTTTTT
-,-,TRBV5-1,TRBJ2-3,CASSLRRLSTDTQYF,TGCGCCAGCAGCTTGCGTAGATTGAGCACAGATACGCAGTATTTT
-,-,TRBV11-1,TRBJ1-1,CASSLVRGGTEAFF,TGTGCCAGCAGCTTAGTGAGGGGAGGCACTGAAGCTTTCTTT
-,-,TRBV2,TRBJ1-4,CASRDNNEKLFF,TGTGCCAGCCGGGACAATAATGAAAAACTGTTTTTT
-,-,TRBV5-5,TRBJ2-7,CASSSGSYEQYF,TGTGCCAGCAGCTCAGGGTCCTACGAGCAGTACTTC
TRBD1,-,TRBV27,TRBJ1-1,CASAPLEGQGAPEAFF,TGTGCCAGCGCCCCCCTAGAGGGACAGGGGGCACCTGAAGCTTTCTTT
TRBD1,-,TRBV18,TRBJ1-1,CASSRQGNTEAFF,TGTGCCAGCTCCCGACAGGGGAACACTGAAGCTTTCTTT
-,few,TRBV7-7,TRBJ2-1,CASSLEAGADYEQFF,TGTGCCAGCAGCTTAGAAGCAGGGGCGGATTATGAGCAGTTCTTC
-,-,TRBV27,TRBJ1-5,CASSLLGPRGALDQPQHF,TGTGCCAGCAGTTTATTGGGCCCCCGGGGGGCTCTTGATCAGCCCCAGCATTTT
TRBD1,-,TRBV5-1,TRBJ2-1,CASSPGGVGAYNEQFF,TGCGCCAGCAGCCCAGGGGGCGTGGGGGCCTACAATGAGCAGTTCTTC
TRBD1,few,TRBV7-2,TRBJ1-5,CASSLVGQGRHQPQHF,TGTGCCAGCAGCTTAGTGGGACAGGGACGGCATCAGCCCCAGCATTTT
-,-,TRBV28,TRBJ2-2,CASSPMQGFVGELFF,TGTGCCAGCAGTCCCATGCAGGGTTTCGTCGGGGAGCTGTTTTTT
TRBD2,-,TRBV5-4,TRBJ2-1,CASSLGSGQQFF,TGTGCCAGCAGCTTGGGTAGCGGGCAGCAGTTCTTC
-,-,TRBV25-1,TRBJ2-2,CASSVGGLNTGELFF,TGTGCCAGCAGTGTCGGCGGACTTAACACCGGGGAGCTGTTTTTT
-,-,TRBV19,TRBJ1-2,CASSMADGSGYTF,TGTGCCAGTAGTATGGCAGACGGGAGTGGCTACACCTTC